This entry lists 17 T cell receptor beta chains sequenced from one sample in a study of shared clonotypes between healthy human individuals. Positive CCR7 selection of CD45RO-negative cells yielded the naive CD8 cells, and terminally differentiated effector memory CD45RA+ cells were excluded. The protocol was immunoSEQ multiplex PCR, while the TCRdb copy is restricted to in-frame clones and leaves out a portion. The table lists 550,000 to 600,000 clones, roughly 98% of them singletons. Sequencing was performed on naive CD8+ T cells sorted from blood. The source of these receptors is a man younger than 40 in good health.

This clone was counted once. The chain carries TRBV5-4 and TRBJ1-1; tentative D call: TRBD1 (6 bases). Trimming took off 2 bases at V and 9 bases at J, with 14 bases between the two ends. The length of the CDR3 is 13 residues. CDR1 and CDR2 from the germline V gene are SGHNT and YYREEE (reference sequence). The CDR3 sequence is CASSFDGTLQAFF. For the CDR3, the DNA is TGTGCCAGCAGCTTTGATGGGACATTACAAGCTTTCTTT.

The chain uses TRBV2 and TRBJ1-2; D unresolved. The V and J ends lost 11 bases and 8 bases respectively, with 15 bases between them. The CDR3 covers 11 residues. CDR1 is SNHLY, CDR2 FYNNEI, per germline. CDR3 loop: CAVRLLAGYTF. CDR3 in DNA: TGTGCCGTACGACTGCTGGCCGGCTACACCTTC.

This chain uses TRBV7-6 with TRBJ2-1; 8 bases are a match to TRBD2. V trimming: 4 bases; J trimming: 7 bases; junction bases outside the gene matches: 12. Germline V gene sequence: CDR1 SGHVS, CDR2 FNYEAQ. The CDR3 has 16 amino acids. CDR3 residues: CASSYTGSLAGNEQFF. Here the CDR3 DNA reads TGTGCCAGCAGCTATACAGGGTCGTTAGCGGGGAATGAGCAGTTCTTC.

The V gene is TRBV27, the J gene TRBJ2-3; D unclear. Trimming stripped 10 bases from V and 6 bases from J, with 11 bases between. The V gene's germline CDR1 is MNHEY and CDR2 SMNVEV (reference sequence). CDR3 size: 11 residues. In DNA form, the CDR3 reads TGTGCCACCACTGTTTTTGATACGCAGTATTTT. Residues: CATTVFDTQYF.

In nucleotides, the CDR3 is TGTGCCAGCAGCTTAGAAGGGACTAGGGACACAGATACGCAGTATTTT. Its translation: CASSLEGTRDTDTQYF. V is TRBV13 and J is TRBJ2-3; the match to TRBD2 covers 8 bases. The CDR3 is made up of 16 amino acids. With V trimmed by 1 base and J by 2 bases, 5 bases remained unmatched. Germline V gives CDR1 PRHDT, CDR2 FYEKMQ (reference sequence).

The chain recombines TRBV7-3 with TRBJ2-3; no clear D gene. The CDR3 has 13 residues. V dropped 1 base and J dropped 5 bases, with 7 bases sitting between them. Germline lookup yields CDR1 SGHTA and CDR2 FQGTGA. CDR3 in DNA: TGTGCCAGCAGCTTAAGCAACGTAGATACGCAGTATTTT. Encoded protein: CASSLSNVDTQYF.

The V and J genes are TRBV6-1 and TRBJ2-7; the D is unclear. The V end lost 5 bases, the J end lost 4 bases, and 6 bases lay between the germline ends. The CDR3 is 11 amino acids. Looked up from germline, CDR1 is MNHNS and CDR2 is SASEGT. CDR3 sequence (DNA): TGTGCCAGCAGTTTTGGTTACGAGCAGTACTTC. It translates to CASSFGYEQYF.

This chain connects TRBV7-8 to TRBJ1-1; no definite D call. CDR1 and CDR2 from the germline V gene are SGHVS and FQNEAQ. Deletions cut 5 bases from V and 0 bases from J, with 13 bases between. The CDR3 has 15 residues. CDR3 residues: CASSPSLGMNTEAFF. The CDR3 DNA is TGTGCCAGCAGCCCCTCCCTCGGGATGAACACTGAAGCTTTCTTT. Variable domain in full (rest from reference TRBV7-8 and TRBJ1-1): GAGVSQSPRYKVAKRGQDVALRCDPISGHVSLFWYQQALGQGPEFLTYFQNEAQLDKSGLPSDRFFAERPEGSVSTLKIQRTQQEDSAVYLCASSPSLGMNTEAFFGQGTRLTVV.

The chain is built from TRBV27 and TRBJ2-7; 12 bases map to TRBD2. V lost 8 bases to trimming and J lost 2 bases; unmatched junction nucleotides: 7. CDR3 size: 15 residues. The germline V gene has CDR1 MNHEY and CDR2 SMNVEV (reference sequence). The CDR3 DNA is TGTGCCAGCGGGCGACTAGCGGGAGAGACCTACGAGCAGTACTTC. It translates to CASGRLAGETYEQYF.

This clone was seen once. V usage is TRBV9 and J usage is TRBJ2-2; 8 bases align to TRBD1. Trimming at V came to 7 bases and at J to 6 bases, leaving 8 bases not matched to a gene. The CDR3 extends over 14 amino acids. Germline values: CDR1 SGDLS, CDR2 YYNGEE. The CDR3 is CASQGQGMPGELFF. The CDR3 nucleotides read TGTGCCAGCCAAGGACAGGGAATGCCCGGGGAGCTGTTTTTT.

The chain combines TRBV7-9 with TRBJ2-7, with D possibly TRBD2 on 5 matching bases. The V end was cut by 4 bases, the J end by 4 bases, with 11 bases between. Germline V gene lookup returns CDR1 SEHNR and CDR2 FQNEAQ (reference sequence). The CDR3 extends over 13 amino acids. CDR3 protein: CASSSSGGYEQYF. DNA for the CDR3: TGTGCCAGCAGCTCGAGCGGAGGTTACGAGCAGTACTTC.

The chain is built from TRBV28 and TRBJ1-2; 7 nucleotides match TRBD1. Germline lookup yields CDR1 MDHEN and CDR2 SYDVKM. Unmatched junction bases numbered 15, after V lost 4 bases and J lost 7 bases. The CDR3 loop spans 16 amino acids. The CDR3 bases are TGTGCCAGCAGTTCCATTCGGAGGGGGCAGAAGGGTGGCTACACCTTC. Protein sequence: CASSSIRRGQKGGYTF.

V and J are TRBV5-6 and TRBJ2-2, with a possible D match to TRBD1 (6 bases). The CDR3 consists of 15 residues. CDR1 is SGHDT, CDR2 YYEEEE, per germline. V was clipped by 4 bases and J by 4 bases, with 14 bases between them. CDR3 coding DNA: TGTGCCAGCAGCATCGCAGGGGTTAGCACCGGGGAGCTGTTTTTT. Its protein product is CASSIAGVSTGELFF.

The rearrangement uses TRBV6-5 and TRBJ2-7, with D possibly being TRBD1 or TRBD2 (6 bases each). CDR1 MNHEY and CDR2 SVGAGI come from the germline V gene. V lost 7 bases and J lost 4, with 14 bases in between. The CDR3 has 13 residues. The CDR3 DNA reads TGTGCCAGCACTTTGGGGGCGGGATACGAGCAGTACTTC. Amino acids: CASTLGAGYEQYF.

The chain uses TRBV13 and TRBJ2-1, with TRBD2 identical over 12 bases. Germline V gene sequence: CDR1 PRHDT, CDR2 FYEKMQ (reference sequence). This CDR3 region has 15 residues. The V gene end was trimmed by 5 bases and the J gene end by 4 bases; junction bases not matched to a gene: 3. The CDR3 region is CASSPTSGGYNEQFF. In nucleotides, the CDR3 is TGTGCCAGCAGCCCGACTAGCGGGGGATACAATGAGCAGTTCTTC. Looking up the rest from reference TRBV13 and TRBJ2-1 gives the full variable domain: AAGVIQSPRHLIKEKRETATLKCYPIPRHDTVYWYQQGPGQDPQFLISFYEKMQSDKGSIPDRFSAQQFSDYHSELNMSSLELGDSALYFCASSPTSGGYNEQFFGPGTRLTVL.

The genes are TRBV9 and TRBJ2-3; TRBD2 agrees at 13 bases. Germline V gives CDR1 SGDLS, CDR2 YYNGEE. V shed 3 bases, J shed 7 bases, and the junction held 5 bases outside the gene matches. The CDR3 consists of 15 residues. The CDR3 is CASSAGTSGANTQYF. CDR3 sequence (DNA): TGTGCCAGCAGCGCCGGGACTAGCGGGGCGAATACGCAGTATTTT.

The rearrangement uses TRBV6-7 and TRBJ2-7, with D possibly being TRBD2 (5 bases). Being an ORF, TRBV6-7 has a function that is uncertain. The CDR3 loop spans 18 amino acids. V lost 0 bases, J lost 3 bases, and 21 bases lay in between. This CDR3 is CASSYSISVRETLYEQYF. The CDR3 DNA sequence: TGTGCCAGCAGTTACTCGATTTCGGTACGGGAAACCCTCTACGAGCAGTACTTC.